This TCR beta chain comes out of a study of CD8+ T cells in alopecia areata. About the study: The investigators scored severity in treated patients by the percentage of affected scalp area. Notes on the study in general: Scalp clonality decreased significantly with tofacitinib, and so did expanded CD8+ clones among the top 100. Affected scalp, especially in alopecia totalis/universalis, had a higher clonality than normal scalp did.

In this sample, this clone turned up a few times. Its antigen is unidentified. Sequencing used cDNA as its template, made by extracting RNA and reverse transcribing it. Using immunoSEQ multiplex PCR, the repertoire was profiled, and TCRdb retains in-frame clones only, with some absent. In the table there are 150,000 to 200,000 clones, approximately 61% of which are singletons. This sample's treatment: oral pan-JAK inhibitor, 5-10 mg twice daily. Alopecia areata patients had lesional scalp punch biopsies and peripheral blood taken from them. V shed 9 bases and J shed 3 bases, with 8 bases lying between them. The germline V gene encodes CDR1 LNHDA and CDR2 SQIVND (reference sequence). The CDR3 is made up of 11 amino acids.

The rearrangement uses TRBV19 and TRBJ1-1; D is uncertain. Sequences were derived from CD4+ T cells sorted from blood, sampled at week 24, from a patient treated with tofacitinib. The sequence derives from a human donor with alopecia areata. Written as DNA, the CDR3 is TGTGCCAGCCAAATTGACACTGAAGCTTTCTTT. It is translated as CASQIDTEAFF.